This entry describes one T cell receptor beta chain. The antigen is not known. The data were taken from a study of cytomegalovirus exposure and HLA in healthy donors. Use of 60 Vbeta and 13 Jbeta primers characterized the PCR. In the source study's methods: Approximately 11 million of 80 million to 85 million unique TCR beta chains were shared, per a later count. Libraries were prepared by immunoSEQ multiplex PCR; TCRdb keeps only in-frame clonotypes and omits some of them. V, J and clone size reflect that table, while D and trimming were determined from the DNA. The sample shows roughly 190,000 clones, approximately 86% of them seen only once. V trimming: 4 bases; J trimming: 8 bases; junction bases outside the gene matches: 13. The CDR3 is 16 residues long. Germline-derived CDR1 and CDR2 are SGHNT and YYREEE (reference sequence). Study-level points and caveats: Specificity of a few CMV-associated chains for CMV antigens was verified in vitro.

The origin of this receptor is a woman aged 18 to 35 in good health and CMV-seronegative. The chain is built from TRBV5-4 and TRBJ2-1; 9 bases agree with TRBD2. The sample consisted of PBMCs. The chain's CDR3 is CASSGPGRGGLYEQFF. CDR3 nucleotides: TGTGCCAGCAGCGGACCTGGGCGGGGGGGCCTCTATGAGCAGTTCTTC.